Listed below are T cell receptor beta chains from one sample, sequenced in a study of radiation and T cells in renal cell carcinoma. Libraries were prepared by immunoSEQ multiplex PCR; TCRdb keeps only in-frame clonotypes and omits some of them. The table has roughly 130,000 clones, 88% seen once. This specimen was blood, taken from a patient whose treatment included radiotherapy and nephrectomy. The receptor set was obtained from an older woman with renal cell carcinoma. CDR3s include the opening cysteine and the closing phenylalanine or tryptophan. A D gene is named only where the DNA matches it firmly. Clone size is stated in some rows and not others, as once, few, many or a class when expanded.

J,size,V,D,DNA,CDR3
TRBJ2-3,NA,TRBV9,TRBD2,TGTGCCAGCAATTCGGGACTAGCCTTCACAGATACGCAGTATTTT,CASNSGLAFTDTQYF
TRBJ2-3,NA,TRBV25-1,TRBD1,TGTGCCAGCAGGGGACAGTGGGCAGATACGCAGTATTTT,CASRGQWADTQYF
TRBJ2-1,NA,TRBV7-2,NA,TGTGCCAGCAGCTCCCGGGGGTCCAATGAGCAGTTCTTC,CASSSRGSNEQFF
TRBJ1-2,NA,TRBV6-5,NA,TGTGCCAGCAGTCCCCGAGCAAGCCACTATGGCTACACCTTC,CASSPRASHYGYTF
TRBJ1-5,NA,TRBV28,TRBD1,TGTGCCAGCAGTTTATTGGGACAGGGGACCAATCAGCCCCAGCATTTT,CASSLLGQGTNQPQHF
TRBJ1-2,NA,TRBV5-6,NA,TGTGCCAGCAGCTCAGACAGAGCCCTTAACTATGGCTACACCTTC,CASSSDRALNYGYTF
TRBJ2-7,NA,TRBV4-1,TRBD2,TGCGCCAGCAGCCAAGGAGGGGCGGGGGGGCCTTCCTCCGAGCAGTACTTC,CASSQGGAGGPSSEQYF
TRBJ1-5,NA,TRBV18,NA,TGTGCCAGCTCACCGGCAGACAATCAGCCCCAGCATTTT,CASSPADNQPQHF
TRBJ2-7,NA,TRBV9,TRBD2,TGTGCCAGCAGCTCATCTGTCGGGAGGAGCTCCTACGAGCAGTACTTC,CASSSSVGRSSYEQYF
TRBJ2-1,NA,TRBV2,TRBD2,TGTGCCGTAGGGAACCGGGGGGGCTCCTACAATGAGCAGTTCTTC,CAVGNRGGSYNEQFF
TRBJ2-5,once,TRBV19,NA,TGTGCCAGTAGTATGATACATGCCCCAGAGACCCAGTACTTC,CASSMIHAPETQYF
TRBJ1-2,NA,TRBV28,NA,TGTGCCAGCAGTCCCTCATCGACACGGCACTATGGCTACACCTTC,CASSPSSTRHYGYTF
TRBJ1-5,NA,TRBV4-2,NA,TGTGCCAGCAGCCAAGAAGGGCCAATCGCGGGGGCTGGGGGCAATCAGCCCCAGCATTTT,CASSQEGPIAGAGGNQPQHF
TRBJ1-1,NA,TRBV7-2,NA,TGTGCCAGCAGCCCCAGAGGGGCTGAAGCTTTCTTT,CASSPRGAEAFF
TRBJ1-5,NA,TRBV27,NA,TGTGCCAGCAGTTTATCGACGGCAGCTAATCAGCCCCAGCATTTT,CASSLSTAANQPQHF
TRBJ1-1,NA,TRBV19,NA,TGTGCCAGTAGTATTCGATTGGGGGGCGGCGGCACTGAAGCTTTCTTT,CASSIRLGGGGTEAFF
TRBJ2-7,NA,TRBV7-8,TRBD2,TGTGCCAGCAGCGTTAGCGGGGGGCTCTCCTACGAGCAGTACTTC,CASSVSGGLSYEQYF
TRBJ2-7,NA,TRBV29-1,TRBD2,TGCAGCGTTGGGGTGGCGGGGGGGCCCTACGAGCAGTACTTC,CSVGVAGGPYEQYF
TRBJ1-1,few,TRBV7-9,NA,TGTGCCAGCAGCTTTGACAGAGCGAACACTGAAGCTTTCTTT,CASSFDRANTEAFF
TRBJ1-2,NA,TRBV5-8,NA,TGTGCCAGCAGCCGGGGTATTCGGAACTATGGCTACACCTTC,CASSRGIRNYGYTF
TRBJ2-2,NA,TRBV9,NA,TGTGCCAGCAGCGTAGCTAGGACCGGGGAGCTGTTTTTT,CASSVARTGELFF
TRBJ1-1,NA,TRBV6-5,NA,TGTGCCAGCAGCGCGGACCAGAACACTGAAGCTTTCTTT,CASSADQNTEAFF
TRBJ2-3,NA,TRBV4-3,NA,TGCGCCAGCAGCCAAGATCTGGTACCAACTAGCACAGATACGCAGTATTTT,CASSQDLVPTSTDTQYF
TRBJ2-7,NA,TRBV5-1,NA,TGCGCCAGCAGCTTAGGGGACTACGAGCAGTACTTC,CASSLGDYEQYF
TRBJ2-5,few,TRBV7-6,TRBD1,TGTGCCAGCAGCACGGGACAGGGGGCGAGAGAGACCCAGTACTTC,CASSTGQGARETQYF
TRBJ1-4,NA,TRBV28,NA,TGTGCCAGCAGTTTAAGGGACCGCCATGTGTTTTTT,CASSLRDRHVFF
TRBJ2-3,NA,TRBV10-3,NA,TGTGCCATCAGTGAGGGGCGGACCACGACAACAGATACGCAGTATTTT,CAISEGRTTTTDTQYF
TRBJ2-3,NA,TRBV5-1,TRBD1,TGCGCCAGCAGCTTAGGACAGGGGGGAGCAGATACGCAGTATTTT,CASSLGQGGADTQYF
TRBJ1-2,NA,TRBV30,NA,TGTGCCTGGAGCGGGACCGAGAGCTATGGCTACACCTTC,CAWSGTESYGYTF
TRBJ1-5,once,TRBV18,TRBD1,TGTGCCAGCTCCGTCGGGCTCACCGGACAGGGGATGGTTCAGCCCCAGCATTTT,CASSVGLTGQGMVQPQHF
TRBJ1-2,NA,TRBV6-1,NA,TGTGCCAGCAGTGAACCTCTTTGGTATGGCTACACCTTC,CASSEPLWYGYTF
TRBJ1-1,NA,TRBV6-5,TRBD1,TGTGCCAGCAATAGACAGGGGGCAGGAGGTACTGAAGCTTTCTTT,CASNRQGAGGTEAFF
TRBJ2-5,once,TRBV29-1,TRBD2,TGCAGCGCTGTAGCGGGGGGCGGAGAGACCCAGTACTTC,CSAVAGGGETQYF
TRBJ2-2,NA,TRBV7-9,NA,TGTGCCAGCAGCTTAGGGGGCGGAACCGGGGAGCTGTTTTTT,CASSLGGGTGELFF
TRBJ1-1,NA,TRBV7-2,TRBD1,TGTGCCAGCAGCCCTCCGGGACAGGGGCCTGAAGCTTTCTTT,CASSPPGQGPEAFF
TRBJ2-2,NA,TRBV5-1,NA,TGCGCCAGCAGCGAAAATCAAGGGGTCGGGGAGCTGTTTTTT,CASSENQGVGELFF
TRBJ1-5,NA,TRBV7-2,TRBD1,TGTGCCAGCAGCTTAACCGGGACAGGGAGTGGTCAGCCCCAGCATTTT,CASSLTGTGSGQPQHF
TRBJ1-1,NA,TRBV19,TRBD1,TGTGCCAGTAGGCTGGGACAGGGGGTGACTGAAGCTTTCTTT,CASRLGQGVTEAFF
TRBJ2-3,NA,TRBV5-4,NA,TGTGCCAGCAGCTTGGAGGTGTCTTTGGGCCAAGATACGCAGTATTTT,CASSLEVSLGQDTQYF
TRBJ2-5,NA,TRBV21-1,NA,TGTGCCAGCAGCAAAGACCCCAGGCAGCGGGGAGAGACCCAGTACTTC,CASSKDPRQRGETQYF
TRBJ2-7,NA,TRBV27,NA,TGTGCCAGCAGTTTCTTCCGGGGGGAGCAGTACTTC,CASSFFRGEQYF
TRBJ2-5,NA,TRBV5-8,TRBD2,TGTGCCAGCAGCTTCCCTAGCGGGGACCCAACGACCCAGTACTTC,CASSFPSGDPTTQYF
TRBJ1-4,NA,TRBV5-1,TRBD1,TGCGCCAGCAGCGGAGGACAGGGTAGGCGAGAAAAACTGTTTTTT,CASSGGQGRREKLFF
TRBJ1-4,once,TRBV27,TRBD1,TGTGCCAGCAGAGCCTCAGGGGGGGTCCCCGAAAAACTGTTTTTT,CASRASGGVPEKLFF
TRBJ1-1,NA,TRBV2,NA,TGTGCCAGCAGTGAAGGGAACACTGAAGCTTTCTTT,CASSEGNTEAFF
TRBJ1-6,NA,TRBV30,NA,TGTGCCTGGAGTACATCGGGATTCAATAATTCACCCCTCCACTTT,CAWSTSGFNNSPLHF
TRBJ2-1,NA,TRBV27,TRBD1,TGTGCCAGCAGTTGGGCGGGACAGGGGGGAAATGAGCAGTTCTTC,CASSWAGQGGNEQFF
TRBJ1-6,NA,TRBV19,NA,TGTGCCAGTCGTTGGCTGGTGGCCAATTCACCCCTCCACTTT,CASRWLVANSPLHF
TRBJ1-1,NA,TRBV7-9,TRBD1,TGTGCCAGCAGCTCCTCAGGGGGCACTGAAGCTTTCTTT,CASSSSGGTEAFF
TRBJ2-3,NA,TRBV7-2,TRBD2,TGTGCCAGCAGCTTAGGGCGGCCCGGAGCGGGGGCACCCCGAGATACGCAGTATTTT,CASSLGRPGAGAPRDTQYF